This T cell receptor (beta chain) stems from a study of T cell responses to AZD1222 COVID-19 vaccine. Study results and limitations: Epitopes outside B.1.351 and B.1.1.7 mutated regions reportedly drew nearly half of spike TCRs. Seropositive at baseline were only a handful of AZD1222 recipients.

This CDR3 spans 14 amino acids. Trimming removed 1 base from V and 6 bases from J, with 10 bases in between. The germline V gene has CDR1 SGHRS and CDR2 YFSETQ. A note on this clone: Its specificity is unknown.

Libraries were prepared by immunoSEQ multiplex PCR; TCRdb keeps only in-frame clonotypes and omits some of them. The sample includes around 110,000 clones, around 92% seen only once; the top ten take under 3.5%. The V and J genes are TRBV5-1 and TRBJ1-4; tentatively, D is TRBD1 (5 bases). The material sequenced was peripheral blood, taken on day 0 of AZD1222 vaccination. The clonotype comes from an adult in good health. The CDR3 region is CASSLRGMDEKLFF. CDR3 DNA: TGCGCCAGCAGCTTGAGGGGAATGGATGAAAAACTGTTTTTT.